The text below deals with one T cell receptor beta chain. Its specificity is not known. The sample is drawn from a study of OX40 agonist ivuxolimab in advanced cancers. Broader study findings: In the expanded peripheral T cells, antigen specificity was never determined. It was also the case that some nonresponders had low normalized T-cell clonal expansion. CD4+ T cells averaged fewer expanded clones than CD8+ T cells.

The V end was cut by 2 bases, the J end by 10 bases, with 6 bases between. The CDR3 has 11 amino acids. The germline V gene has CDR1 MRHNA and CDR2 SNTAGT. Sequencing was performed with immunoSEQ multiplex PCR; in TCRdb, only in-frame clones are kept and a portion is missing. The top ten hold 0.75% to 0.85% of the sample, which has about 82,000 clones, roughly 83% seen once. Autoimmune disease history or systemic immunosuppression barred patients. Sample: CD4+ or CD8+ T cells sorted from blood, taken in a trial of the OX40 agonist ivuxolimab. The sequence was collected from an adult with an advanced solid tumor such as melanoma, head and neck, liver or kidney cancer. The chain joins TRBV6-4 to TRBJ2-1; D is perhaps TRBD2 (5 bases). This chain's CDR3 is CASSDRGEQFF. CDR3 in DNA: TGTGCCAGCAGTGACCGGGGAGAGCAGTTCTTC.